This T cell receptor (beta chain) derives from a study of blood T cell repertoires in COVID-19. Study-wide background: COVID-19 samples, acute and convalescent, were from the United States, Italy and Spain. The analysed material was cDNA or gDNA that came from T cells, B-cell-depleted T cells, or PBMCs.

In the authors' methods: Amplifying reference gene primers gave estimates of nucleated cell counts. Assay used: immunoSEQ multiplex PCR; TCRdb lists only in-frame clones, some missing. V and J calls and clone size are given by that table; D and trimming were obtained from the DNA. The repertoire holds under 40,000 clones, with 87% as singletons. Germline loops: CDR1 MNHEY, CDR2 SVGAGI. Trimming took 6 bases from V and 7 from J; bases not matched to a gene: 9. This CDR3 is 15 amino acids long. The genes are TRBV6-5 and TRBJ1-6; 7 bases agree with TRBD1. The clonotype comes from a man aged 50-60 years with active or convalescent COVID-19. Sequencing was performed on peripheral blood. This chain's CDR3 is CASSNSYRGNSPLHF. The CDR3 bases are TGTGCCAGCAGCAACTCATACAGGGGCAATTCACCCCTCCACTTT.